This entry describes one T cell receptor (beta chain). Its antigen is not identified. These data belong to a study of early stage breast cancer tumors. Across the whole study: ER+/PR+/HER2- status applied to about 70% of the 16 invasive breast tumors.

Findings and limits, study-wide: Tumors had about 2.3-fold higher T cell density than normal breast.

The CDR3 is 12 amino acids. Trimming shortened V by 5 bases and J by 8 bases, and 10 bases separated the two germline ends. In germline, CDR1 is SNHLY, CDR2 FYNNEI. Each sample had two DNA replicates, 0.5 ug blood or roughly 1.4 ug tissue. Some clones are missing from TCRdb's copy, which holds only in-frame ones; the method was immunoSEQ multiplex PCR. In the table there are tens of thousands of clones, around 80% of which are singletons. Sequences were obtained from blood. This rearrangement joins TRBV2 to TRBJ2-1; possibly TRBD1 for D (6 bases). This receptor was taken from a person aged 35 to 50 with breast cancer. CDR3 nucleotides: TGTGCCAGCAGTACACAGGGCCATGAGCAGTTCTTC. Translating it yields CASSTQGHEQFF.